The 32 T cell receptor beta chains below were found in one sample sequenced in a study of a mutant IDH1 vaccine in newly diagnosed glioma listed by TCRdb under 2021. The label giving this sample's time point can be read as: week 23, last vaccination. Each vaccine dose, consisting of 300 ug of a 20-mer mutant IDH1 peptide in Montanide, was administered subcutaneously with topical imiquimod. Receptor amplification or capture employed the immunoSEQ multiplex PCR assay. TCRdb retrieved this table from immuneACCESS and kept in-frame rearrangements only. Not all clones are present; in checked studies, unresolved V genes account for under half, and no reason is known for the remainder. The sample records about 56,000 clones, about 90% of which are singletons. The ten largest clones represent roughly 1.5% of the sample. For these receptors, no antigen is known. Sequenced here: PBMCs, sampled from a glioma patient whose treatment included an IDH1 peptide vaccine. Receptor source: a man in his forties with glioma.

In this sample, this clone turned up once. CDR3 loop: CASSWGLVGANVLTF. CDR3 sequence (DNA): TGTGCCAGCAGCTGGGGCCTAGTAGGGGCCAACGTCCTGACTTTC. The gene calls are TRBV5-6 and TRBJ2-6, with D possibly matching TRBD1 (5 bases). The CDR3 is 15 residues long. The germline gives CDR1 SGHDT, CDR2 YYEEEE. The germline V and J ends were trimmed by 3 bases and 4 bases, with 11 bases remaining between them.

In this sample, this clone turned up once. The chain combines TRBV29-1 with TRBJ2-2; D uncertain. Germline loops: CDR1 SQVTM, CDR2 ANQGSEA. The CDR3 totals 12 residues. The ends were cut back, 4 bases at V and 6 bases at J, with 9 bases in the middle. As DNA, the CDR3 is TGCAGCGTTGGAAGAAAGGCCGGGGAGCTGTTTTTT. Amino acids: CSVGRKAGELFF.

This clone is labeled as medium-sized. Other DNA sequences within the sample encode an identical CDR3. The rearrangement uses TRBV14 and TRBJ1-1; perhaps TRBD1 as D (5 bases). The CDR3 length is 13 residues. Germline CDR1 is SGHDN and CDR2 is FVKESK. The V end was cut by 2 bases, the J end by 3 bases, with 7 bases between. The CDR3 DNA reads as TGTGCCAGCAGCCAACAGGGTGACACTGAAGCTTTCTTT. Its protein is CASSQQGDTEAFF.

A single count supports this clone. V and J are TRBV5-6 and TRBJ1-2; the D gene is possibly TRBD1 (5 bases). V lost 2 bases to trimming and J lost 8 bases, with 10 bases between them. Germline V gives CDR1 SGHDT, CDR2 YYEEEE. This CDR3 comprises 12 residues. DNA of the CDR3: TGTGCCAGCAGCTTAGGGACGATAGGCTACACCTTC. Its translation is CASSLGTIGYTF.

V gene TRBV23-1 combines with J gene TRBJ2-2, with D hard to call. TRBV23-1 is given ORF status, its function remaining uncertain. V was pared by 3 bases and J by 8 bases, with 4 bases between. The CDR3 consists of 11 residues. The CDR3 region has the DNA TGCGCCAGCAGTCAGACAGGGGAGCTGTTTTTT. It is translated as CASSQTGELFF.

The genes are TRBV7-6 and TRBJ2-7; 7 nucleotides line up with TRBD2. The length of the CDR3 is 11 residues. The V gene end was trimmed by 5 bases and the J gene end by 7 bases; junction bases not matched to a gene: 2. The germline V gene has CDR1 SGHVS and CDR2 FNYEAQ. The CDR3 loop reads CASSDSGEQYF. For the CDR3, the DNA is TGTGCCAGCAGCGATAGCGGGGAGCAGTACTTC. Full variable domain (rest looked up from reference TRBV7-6 and TRBJ2-7): GAGVSQSPRYKVTKRGQDVALRCDPISGHVSLYWYRQALGQGPEFLTYFNYEAQQDKSGLPNDRFSAERPEGSISTLTIQRTEQRDSAMYRCASSDSGEQYFGPGTRLTVT.

This sequence joins TRBV7-8 and TRBJ2-7; D is undetermined. V gave up 4 bases and J gave up 4 bases, with 17 bases separating them. Germline V CDR1 and CDR2: SGHVS, FQNEAQ. This CDR3 comprises 15 residues. CDR3: CASSSGRAAIYEQYF. The CDR3 coding sequence is TGTGCCAGCAGCTCAGGTCGGGCGGCCATTTACGAGCAGTACTTC.

This chain links TRBV25-1 with TRBJ2-5; no definite D call. Trimming took 2 bases from V and 4 from J, leaving 11 bases between them. The germline V gene encodes CDR1 MGHDK and CDR2 SYGVNS. The CDR3 sequence is 14 residues long. The CDR3 nucleotides read TGTGCCAGCAGTGAAGTGGCCAGGTTAGAGACCCAGTACTTC. It specifies CASSEVARLETQYF.

The gene calls are TRBV4-3 and TRBJ2-3, with TRBD2 as a possible D gene (5 bases). This CDR3 region has 15 residues. V was pared by 1 base and J by 2 bases, with 10 bases between. CDR1 and CDR2 (germline): LGHNA, YSLEER. The CDR3 region has the DNA TGCGCCAGCAGCCAAGGATCGGGATTCACAGATACGCAGTATTTT. Translating it yields CASSQGSGFTDTQYF.

V gene TRBV5-1 combines with J gene TRBJ2-7; D is perhaps TRBD2 (6 bases). There are 15 residues in the CDR3. Germline V CDR1 and CDR2: SGHRS, YFSETQ. V gave up 4 bases and J gave up 2 bases, with 16 bases separating them. The CDR3 sequence is CASSQWTGETYEQYF. DNA for the CDR3: TGCGCCAGCAGCCAGTGGACGGGAGAGACCTACGAGCAGTACTTC.

The sample holds one count of this clone. The chain has TRBV27 and TRBJ1-4; maybe TRBD1 (6 bases). The CDR3 runs to 14 residues. The ends were cut back, 1 base at V and 5 bases at J, with 8 bases in the middle. Germline CDR1 MNHEY, CDR2 SMNVEV (reference sequence). This CDR3 reads CASSLWGANEKLFF. The CDR3 region has the DNA TGTGCCAGCAGTTTATGGGGGGCCAATGAAAAACTGTTTTTT.

This clone was observed a few times. The genes are TRBV27 and TRBJ1-1; no firm D call. Germline V gives CDR1 MNHEY, CDR2 SMNVEV (reference sequence). Deletions cut 6 bases from V and 0 bases from J, with 17 bases between. The CDR3 spans 16 residues. The CDR3 spells CASSPRVGRVNTEAFF. The CDR3 region has the DNA TGTGCCAGCAGCCCACGTGTTGGGCGGGTGAACACTGAAGCTTTCTTT.

The V and J genes are TRBV2 and TRBJ1-5; no clear D. In germline, CDR1 is SNHLY, CDR2 FYNNEI. The V end lost 7 bases, the J end lost 7 bases, and 14 bases lay between the germline ends. The CDR3 covers 13 residues. This chain's CDR3 is CASKGPEGQPQHF. CDR3 sequence (DNA): TGTGCCAGCAAGGGCCCTGAAGGCCAGCCCCAGCATTTT.

The chain carries TRBV25-1 and TRBJ2-1; 9 positions agree with TRBD2. The CDR3 runs to 15 residues. Germline-derived CDR1 and CDR2 are MGHDK and SYGVNS. V was pared by 5 bases and J by 8 bases, with 10 bases of the junction left unmatched. CDR3 sequence (DNA): TGTGCCAGCAGTAGTCATAGCGGGAGTAGAGATGAGCAGTTCTTC. Residues: CASSSHSGSRDEQFF.

The chain links TRBV9 to TRBJ1-5; 7 bases align to TRBD1. Germline CDR1 SGDLS, CDR2 YYNGEE. The CDR3 is 15 amino acids. V dropped 4 bases and J dropped 4; count of bases not matched to a gene: 8. CDR3 sequence: CASSTTGTDNQPQHF. DNA for the CDR3: TGTGCCAGCAGCACGACCGGGACAGATAATCAGCCCCAGCATTTT.

This chain connects TRBV7-8 to TRBJ1-2; D unresolved. Per germline, CDR1 SGHVS and CDR2 FQNEAQ. The V gene lost 3 bases and the J gene lost 4 bases, with 6 bases spanning the gap. The CDR3 is made up of 12 amino acids. In DNA, the CDR3 is TGTGCCAGCAGCTTGTTGAGCTATGGCTACACCTTC. It specifies CASSLLSYGYTF. Together with reference TRBV7-8 and TRBJ1-2, the CDR3 gives the full variable domain: GAGVSQSPRYKVAKRGQDVALRCDPISGHVSLFWYQQALGQGPEFLTYFQNEAQLDKSGLPSDRFFAERPEGSVSTLKIQRTQQEDSAVYLCASSLLSYGYTFGSGTRLTVV.

The V gene is TRBV19, the J gene TRBJ1-2; 9 nucleotides align to TRBD1. The length of the CDR3 is 15 residues. Germline trimming cut 4 bases from V and 4 bases from J; bases unmatched to any gene: 7. CDR1 and CDR2 (germline): LNHDA, SQIVND (reference sequence). CDR3 DNA sequence: TGTGCCAGTAGTAACCGACAGGGGGTTGGCTATGGCTACACCTTC. Protein sequence: CASSNRQGVGYGYTF.

The count of this clone is one. The rearrangement uses TRBV5-4 and TRBJ1-1, with D unclear. CDR1 is SGHNT and CDR2 is YYREEE in the germline V gene (reference sequence). This CDR3 region has 15 residues. V lost 0 bases, J lost 5 bases, and 14 bases lay in between. This CDR3 reads CASSLGGTGGTEAFF. CDR3 nucleotide sequence: TGTGCCAGCAGCTTGGGGGGAACGGGAGGGACTGAAGCTTTCTTT.

This chain joins TRBV19 and TRBJ1-4, with a weak D call TRBD1 (5 bases). The CDR3 length is 14 residues. Germline V gene data show CDR1 as LNHDA and CDR2 as SQIVND (reference sequence). The V gene lost 5 bases and the J gene lost 5 bases, with 12 bases spanning the gap. CDR3 DNA: TGTGCCAGTAGTTGGGGCAGTGGGAATGAAAAACTGTTTTTT. Translation: CASSWGSGNEKLFF.

The chain carries TRBV7-8 and TRBJ2-5; D possibly corresponds to TRBD1 (6 bases). Trimming removed 5 bases at V and 6 bases at J, with 10 bases between. The CDR3 runs to 12 residues. The germline V gene encodes CDR1 SGHVS and CDR2 FQNEAQ. The CDR3, as DNA: TGTGCCAGCAGCCAGGACAGAAAGACCCAGTACTTC. It yields the protein CASSQDRKTQYF.

The gene calls are TRBV14 and TRBJ2-3, with TRBD1 as a possible D gene (6 bases). Trimming left V 0 bases short and J 3 bases short, with 13 bases between. The length of the CDR3 is 16 residues. Per germline, CDR1 SGHDN and CDR2 FVKESK. CDR3 coding DNA: TGTGCCAGCAGCCAAGATTCGGGCAGGGGAACAGATACGCAGTATTTT. Protein: CASSQDSGRGTDTQYF.

CDR3 loop: CASRRPGGEQFF. As DNA, the CDR3 is TGTGCCAGCCGGAGGCCAGGCGGTGAGCAGTTCTTC. The chain has TRBV6-4 and TRBJ2-1, with D tentatively TRBD2 (5 bases). With 8 bases removed from V and 9 bases from J, the gap between germline ends came to 14 bases. CDR3 length: 12 residues. Germline loops: CDR1 MRHNA, CDR2 SNTAGT.

The chain couples TRBV5-6 to TRBJ2-1; TRBD2 matches at 8 bases. The CDR3 has 14 residues. V shed 1 base, J shed 9 bases, and the junction held 6 bases outside the gene matches. Germline lookup yields CDR1 SGHDT and CDR2 YYEEEE. The CDR3 region is CASSLPGRASEQFF. CDR3 nucleotides: TGTGCCAGCAGCTTGCCCGGGAGGGCCAGTGAGCAGTTCTTC.

This rearrangement joins TRBV2 to TRBJ2-3, with a tentative D call TRBD2 (5 bases). This CDR3 has 14 residues. CDR1 SNHLY and CDR2 FYNNEI come from the germline V gene. Trimming shortened V by 3 bases and J by 2 bases, and 9 bases separated the two germline ends. The CDR3 here is CASSDQRTTDTQYF. In DNA, the CDR3 is TGTGCCAGCAGTGATCAGCGGACCACAGATACGCAGTATTTT.

This clone appeared a few times. The V call is TRBV11-1, the J call TRBJ2-5, with D perhaps matching TRBD2 (5 bases). This CDR3 is built from 13 residues. V was pared by 8 bases and J by 2 bases, with 12 bases between. Germline V CDR1 and CDR2: SGHAT, FQDESV (reference sequence). This chain's CDR3 is CASRKRFQETQYF. Here the CDR3 DNA reads TGTGCCAGCCGTAAGCGGTTTCAAGAGACCCAGTACTTC.

This clone is classed as medium-sized. This CDR3 is CSVEMGPTKAFF. The CDR3 nucleotides read TGCAGCGTTGAGATGGGACCAACAAAAGCTTTCTTT. V gene TRBV29-1 combines with J gene TRBJ1-1; D is perhaps TRBD1 (5 bases). The CDR3 has 12 amino acids. V dropped 3 bases and J dropped 9 bases, with 14 bases sitting between them. Germline V gene sequence: CDR1 SQVTM, CDR2 ANQGSEA.

This chain uses TRBV19 with TRBJ2-7, with 11 bases lining up with TRBD1. Trimming cost V 9 bases and J 7 bases; bases outside gene matches: 5. CDR1 is LNHDA and CDR2 is SQIVND in the germline V gene (reference sequence). The CDR3 covers 12 residues. The DNA for the CDR3 is TGTGCCAGCGGGACAGGGGGTTTAGAGCAGTACTTC. Amino acids: CASGTGGLEQYF. Full variable domain (rest looked up from reference TRBV19 and TRBJ2-7): DGGITQSPKYLFRKEGQNVTLSCEQNLNHDAMYWYRQDPGQGLRLIYYSQIVNDFQKGDIAEGYSVSREKKESFPLTVTSAQKNPTAFYLCASGTGGLEQYFGPGTRLTVT.

This clone was detected a few times. This rearrangement joins TRBV5-5 to TRBJ1-2; TRBD1 matches at 8 bases. V lost 3 bases to trimming and J lost 8 bases; unmatched junction nucleotides: 9. Germline V gene data show CDR1 as SGHKS and CDR2 as YYEKEE (reference sequence). This CDR3 has 14 residues. CDR3 sequence reads: CASSSGQGVGGYTF. The CDR3 DNA is TGTGCCAGCAGCTCAGGACAGGGAGTAGGCGGCTACACCTTC.

V usage is TRBV10-3 and J usage is TRBJ2-7, with a possible D match to TRBD2 (6 bases). The CDR3 runs to 13 residues. CDR1 ENHRY and CDR2 SYGVKD come from the germline V gene. Deletions cut 5 bases from V and 6 bases from J, with 14 bases between. The DNA of the CDR3 is TGTGCCATCAGTAACTACCGGGACTCCGAGCAGTACTTC. Translation gives CAISNYRDSEQYF.

The V and J genes are TRBV6-1 and TRBJ2-3; D gene unclear. The CDR3 is 15 amino acids. The V and J ends lost 2 bases and 3 bases respectively, with 12 bases between them. Germline V lookup: CDR1 MNHNS, CDR2 SASEGT. The CDR3 region has the DNA TGTGCCAGCAGTGAACGCGAGCGAGAGACAGATACGCAGTATTTT. Protein sequence: CASSERERETDTQYF.

The V gene is TRBV6-5, the J gene TRBJ1-4; 10 nucleotides match TRBD1. The germline CDR1 and CDR2 sequences are MNHEY and SVGAGI. V shed 6 bases, J shed 7 bases, and the junction held 8 bases outside the gene matches. This CDR3 spans 15 amino acids. CDR3 protein: CASSHRQGAAEKLFF. The DNA of the CDR3 is TGTGCCAGCAGCCACCGACAGGGGGCTGCTGAAAAACTGTTTTTT.

This chain links TRBV9 with TRBJ2-7; the match to TRBD2 covers 8 bases. Trimming took 2 bases from V and 4 from J; bases not matched to a gene: 8. CDR1 is SGDLS, CDR2 YYNGEE, per germline. This CDR3 region has 15 residues. The CDR3: CASSVTSEPYYEQYF. The CDR3 DNA sequence: TGTGCCAGCAGCGTGACTAGCGAGCCTTATTACGAGCAGTACTTC. Complete variable domain (other parts from reference TRBV9 and TRBJ2-7): DSGVTQTPKHLITATGQRVTLRCSPRSGDLSVYWYQQSLDQGLQFLIQYYNGEERAKGNILERFSAQQFPDLHSELNLSSLELGDSALYFCASSVTSEPYYEQYFGPGTRLTVT.